This T cell receptor (beta chain) stems from a study of metastatic and nonmetastatic thyroid tumors. Study-level information: Comparative analysis of repertoires was undertaken across blood and tumor or nodule tissue obtained from malignant and benign thyroid patients. General study findings and limits: Reportedly, malignant thyroid tumors had significantly higher TCR beta diversity than benign nodules, in blood and tumor.

All patients reached thyroid surgery having received no treatment beforehand. In the case of this clone: As yet, its antigen is unknown.

Per the authors' pipeline: CDR3 was compared across clinicopathological groups, and the resulting differences were used to build a distant-metastasis classifier for papillary thyroid cancer. With MiXCR, TCRdb called clones anew from the PCR reads. The V and J calls were not made by the authors but by TCRdb's processing. The table shows some 8,000 clones, with approximately 23% occurring only once. The CDR3 length is 16 residues. The V and J ends lost 3 bases and 3 bases respectively, with 18 bases between them. Germline-derived CDR1 and CDR2 are SGHDT and YYEEEE. What was sequenced was tumor tissue. The TCR sequence derives from a female donor with papillary thyroid cancer or a benign thyroid nodule (not recorded which). Some clones in this sample may be carry-over from other donors' samples. V is TRBV5-6 and J is TRBJ1-1; D uncertain. The CDR3 spells CASSYDPGLMDTEAFF. The CDR3 coding sequence is TGTGCCAGCAGCTATGACCCAGGCCTAATGGACACTGAAGCTTTCTTT.